Following are 28 T cell receptor beta chains from one sample sequenced in a study of T cell clones after liver transplantation. Sequencing was performed with immunoSEQ multiplex PCR; in TCRdb, only in-frame clones are kept and a portion is missing. Found here are roughly 120,000 clones, approximately 90% of them singletons; the top ten hold 0.83%. The sample consisted of CD4+ T cells from blood, taken 12 months after liver transplant. These receptors were taken from a human patient who received a liver transplant. Some T cells could come from the graft donor.

The J gene is TRBJ2-6, the V gene TRBV5-1; 15 positions agree with TRBD2. CDR3 length: 18 residues. After removal of 4 bases from V and 12 bases from J, the junction contained 14 bases not matched to a gene. Germline CDR1 reads SGHRS; CDR2 reads YFSETQ. DNA for the CDR3: TGCGCCAGCAGCCCGGGGACTAGCGGGAGGTCGGGCTATAGCGTCCTGACTTTC. Its translation is CASSPGTSGRSGYSVLTF. Looking up the rest from reference TRBV5-1 and TRBJ2-6 gives the full variable domain: KAGVTQTPRYLIKTRGQQVTLSCSPISGHRSVSWYQQTPGQGLQFLFEYFSETQRNKGNFPGRFSGRQFSNSRSEMNVSTLELGDSALYLCASSPGTSGRSGYSVLTFGAGSRLTVL.

The chain combines TRBV5-1 with TRBJ2-5; 9 bases align to TRBD2. With 4 bases clipped from V and 1 base from J, the junction kept 2 bases outside the gene matches. CDR3 length: 14 residues. Germline-derived CDR1 and CDR2 are SGHRS and YFSETQ. The CDR3 nucleotides are TGCGCCAGCAGCAGGACTAGCGCCCAAGAGACCCAGTACTTC. It codes for CASSRTSAQETQYF.

This clone occurred a few times. This chain connects TRBV21-1 to TRBJ1-2. TRBV21-1 is a documented pseudogene. This CDR3 has 12 amino acids. CDR3 nucleotides: TGTGCCAGCGCGAGGGGAGACTATGGCTACACCTTC. It translates to CASARGDYGYTF.

The chain uses TRBV7-2 and TRBJ2-3, with a possible D match to TRBD2 (5 bases). The CDR3 runs to 15 residues. V shed 1 base and J shed 0 bases, with 8 bases lying between them. Looked up from germline, CDR1 is SGHTA and CDR2 is FQGNSA. The DNA for the CDR3 is TGTGCCAGCAGCTTAGATGGGGAGAGCACAGATACGCAGTATTTT. As protein: CASSLDGESTDTQYF.

The CDR3 DNA sequence: TGTGCCAGCAGCTTAGGGGCTAGAGAGACCCAGTACTTC. Its translation is CASSLGARETQYF. The V gene is TRBV7-9, the J gene TRBJ2-5, with unresolved D. The CDR3 spans 13 residues. Germline CDR1 SEHNR, CDR2 FQNEAQ (reference sequence). Trimming took 1 base from V and 4 from J, leaving 7 bases between them.

This chain uses TRBV4-2 with TRBJ2-7, with 8 bases that match TRBD2. V dropped 6 bases and J dropped 3; count of bases not matched to a gene: 10. Germline assignment: CDR1 LGHNA and CDR2 YNFKEQ. There are 15 residues in the CDR3. The CDR3 loop reads CASRTRRSGVYEQYF. CDR3 coding DNA: TGTGCCAGCAGAACAAGACGTAGCGGGGTCTACGAGCAGTACTTC.

The chain links TRBV15 to TRBJ2-3; weak D call: TRBD2 (6 bases). The germline CDR1 and CDR2 sequences are LNHNV and YYDKDF (reference sequence). The ends were cut back, 5 bases at V and 4 bases at J, with 13 bases in the middle. The CDR3 contains 14 residues. For the CDR3, the DNA is TGTGCCACCAGCCCGGGAGTAGCTCCAGATACGCAGTATTTT. Its protein is CATSPGVAPDTQYF.

This sequence joins TRBV5-1 and TRBJ1-2; 11 positions agree with TRBD1. The germline CDR1 and CDR2 sequences are SGHRS and YFSETQ. V was clipped by 4 bases and J by 4 bases; unmatched bases: 6. The CDR3 spans 15 residues. In DNA form, the CDR3 reads TGCGCCAGCAGCGGGGGACAGGGGGACCGCTATGGCTACACCTTC. It is translated as CASSGGQGDRYGYTF.

The CDR3 DNA reads TGTGCCAGCTCACCTTCACAGGGTAGACGTCTGGAGACCCAGTACTTC. Protein sequence: CASSPSQGRRLETQYF. V gene TRBV18 combines with J gene TRBJ2-5, with D possibly being TRBD1 (6 bases). From germline, CDR1 is KGHSH and CDR2 LQKENI. The CDR3 is 16 amino acids. V lost 3 bases and J lost 5, with 19 bases in between.

V usage is TRBV7-9 and J usage is TRBJ1-1; possible D gene TRBD1, 5 bases. CDR1 and CDR2 (germline): SEHNR, FQNEAQ (reference sequence). This CDR3 has 14 amino acids. Trimming left V 3 bases short and J 1 base short, with 9 bases between. The CDR3 nucleotides read TGTGCCAGCAGCTTTTCCGGGACGAACACTGAAGCTTTCTTT. Translated, it gives CASSFSGTNTEAFF.

This sequence joins TRBV4-2 and TRBJ2-7; D is perhaps TRBD1 (5 bases). Trimming removed 5 bases at V and 0 bases at J, with 11 bases between. The CDR3 length is 14 residues. Per the germline V gene, CDR1 is LGHNA and CDR2 is YNFKEQ. The CDR3 bases are TGTGCCAGCAGCAAAGGGGCTAACTCCTACGAGCAGTACTTC. Translating it yields CASSKGANSYEQYF.

V usage is TRBV6-5 and J usage is TRBJ2-7; 11 bases map to TRBD2. Germline V gives CDR1 MNHEY, CDR2 SVGAGI. The CDR3 runs to 12 residues. V gave up 8 bases and J gave up 9 bases; unmatched junction bases: 6. The CDR3 spells CASRLAGGPQYF. DNA for the CDR3: TGTGCCAGCCGATTAGCGGGAGGGCCGCAGTACTTC.

This clone has just one count. In DNA form, the CDR3 reads TGTGCCAGCAGCTCTGGGGGCAGGGAAGAGACCCAGTACTTC. Translation gives CASSSGGREETQYF. V is TRBV4-2 and J is TRBJ2-5; possible D gene TRBD1, 6 bases. Trimming cost V 5 bases and J 3 bases, with 13 bases left between them. Per germline, CDR1 LGHNA and CDR2 YNFKEQ. The CDR3 contains 14 residues.

This chain connects TRBV10-3 to TRBJ2-2, with D possibly being TRBD1 (6 bases). The CDR3 spans 15 residues. V shed 3 bases and J shed 3 bases, with 11 bases lying between them. CDR1 and CDR2 from the germline V gene are ENHRY and SYGVKD. The CDR3 coding sequence is TGTGCCATCAGTGACCGGCGACAGGACACCGGGGAGCTGTTTTTT. Translated, it gives CAISDRRQDTGELFF.

The chain is built from TRBV15 and TRBJ2-3, with TRBD2 matching 7 bases. Per germline, CDR1 LNHNV and CDR2 YYDKDF (reference sequence). Germline trimming cut 0 bases from V and 7 bases from J; bases unmatched to any gene: 10. The CDR3 length is 16 residues. Written as DNA, the CDR3 is TGTGCCACCAGCAGAGATCTCAGCCCGGGAGGTAATACGCAGTATTTT. This translates into CATSRDLSPGGNTQYF.

The chain is built from TRBV6-1 and TRBJ2-3; 12 bases match TRBD2. The CDR3 spans 16 residues. With 2 bases clipped from V and 4 bases from J, the junction kept 4 bases outside the gene matches. CDR1 and CDR2 (germline): MNHNS, SASEGT. CDR3 amino acids: CASSEIGLAGPDTQYF. Written as DNA, the CDR3 is TGTGCCAGCAGTGAAATTGGACTAGCGGGACCAGATACGCAGTATTTT.

This chain connects TRBV18 to TRBJ1-1; 9 bases map to TRBD1. This CDR3 region has 17 residues. J was trimmed by 2 bases and V by 3 bases; bases with no gene match: 10. Looked up from germline, CDR1 is KGHSH and CDR2 is LQKENI. The chain's CDR3 is CASSPLQGAPINTEAFF. The CDR3 DNA reads as TGTGCCAGCTCACCTTTACAGGGGGCTCCTATTAACACTGAAGCTTTCTTT.

The chain joins TRBV19 to TRBJ1-2; D is undetermined. Germline-derived CDR1 and CDR2 are LNHDA and SQIVND (reference sequence). The germline V and J ends were trimmed by 7 bases and 0 bases, with 9 bases remaining between them. The CDR3 contains 13 residues. The CDR3 DNA reads as TGTGCCAGTAAGGAGATTACTAACTATGGCTACACCTTC. Its protein product is CASKEITNYGYTF.

This clone was counted once. The V and J genes are TRBV6-5 and TRBJ1-1; D call uncertain. This CDR3 comprises 14 residues. V gave up 5 bases and J gave up 0 bases, with 10 bases separating them. Germline V gene data show CDR1 as MNHEY and CDR2 as SVGAGI. The CDR3, as DNA: TGTGCCAGCAGTCCGGCATTCATGAACACTGAAGCTTTCTTT. This encodes CASSPAFMNTEAFF.

This sequence joins TRBV19 and TRBJ2-6; the D gene is possibly TRBD1 (6 bases). Trimming stripped 8 bases from V and 0 bases from J, with 11 bases between. There are 15 residues in the CDR3. CDR1 LNHDA and CDR2 SQIVND come from the germline V gene (reference sequence). The DNA for the CDR3 is TGTGCCAGTGAAACAGGGTACTCTGGGGCCAACGTCCTGACTTTC. This sequence encodes CASETGYSGANVLTF.

V usage is TRBV9 and J usage is TRBJ2-3; no clear D gene. CDR3 length: 12 residues. V was shortened by 5 bases and J by 4 bases, with 8 bases between the two germline ends. From germline, CDR1 is SGDLS and CDR2 YYNGEE. The CDR3 sequence: CASSVSADTQYF. The DNA of the CDR3 is TGTGCCAGCAGTGTTAGTGCAGATACGCAGTATTTT.

This chain joins TRBV11-3 and TRBJ1-1; the match to TRBD1 covers 8 bases. From germline, CDR1 is SGHNT and CDR2 YENEEA. The CDR3 has 14 residues. The junction had 5 bases not matched to a gene; V was cut back by 4 bases and J by 4 bases. The DNA of the CDR3 is TGTGCCAGCAGCTCCCGACAGGGGAGCACTGAAGCTTTCTTT. Encoded protein: CASSSRQGSTEAFF.

For this clone: The same CDR3 arises from other DNA sequences in this sample as well. The V gene is TRBV27, the J gene TRBJ2-7, with TRBD2 identical over 7 bases. CDR1 MNHEY and CDR2 SMNVEV come from the germline V gene (reference sequence). With 4 bases clipped from V and 3 bases from J, the junction kept 3 bases outside the gene matches. This CDR3 is 13 amino acids long. This chain's CDR3 is CASSSASGYEQYF. The CDR3 nucleotides are TGTGCCAGCAGTTCTGCTAGCGGCTACGAGCAGTACTTC.

The chain links TRBV29-1 to TRBJ2-1; D call uncertain. Per the germline V gene, CDR1 is SQVTM and CDR2 is ANQGSEA. V gave up 2 bases and J gave up 0 bases, with 8 bases separating them. The CDR3 totals 14 residues. CDR3 residues: CSVEKGFSYNEQFF. CDR3 DNA sequence: TGCAGCGTTGAAAAGGGATTCTCCTACAATGAGCAGTTCTTC.

The chain links TRBV6-5 to TRBJ1-1, with D possibly TRBD1 on 6 matching bases. Germline loops: CDR1 MNHEY, CDR2 SVGAGI. This CDR3 region has 11 residues. The V end was cut by 9 bases, the J end by 11 bases, with 16 bases between. DNA for the CDR3: TGTGCCAGTAAAGAGGGGGATGAGGCTTTCTTT. Translation gives CASKEGDEAFF.

The rearrangement uses TRBV28 and TRBJ1-1; no clear D gene. V lost 2 bases and J lost 1, with 11 bases in between. The CDR3 extends over 15 amino acids. Germline V lookup: CDR1 MDHEN, CDR2 SYDVKM. As DNA, the CDR3 is TGTGCCAGCAGTTTACCCCGCGCGAGGAACACTGAAGCTTTCTTT. Protein: CASSLPRARNTEAFF.

The genes are TRBV5-1 and TRBJ2-2; 11 bases align to TRBD2. The germline gives CDR1 SGHRS, CDR2 YFSETQ. This CDR3 spans 16 amino acids. After removal of 1 base from V and 3 bases from J, the junction contained 2 bases not matched to a gene. This CDR3 reads CASSLLLAGDTGELFF. DNA of the CDR3: TGCGCCAGCAGCTTGTTACTAGCGGGGGACACCGGGGAGCTGTTTTTT.

The rearrangement links TRBV5-6 to TRBJ2-4; the match to TRBD1 covers 8 bases. CDR3 length: 13 amino acids. Germline V CDR1 and CDR2: SGHDT, YYEEEE. With 3 bases clipped from V and 8 bases from J, the junction kept 4 bases outside the gene matches. The CDR3: CASSSGQGYIQYF. As DNA, the CDR3 is TGTGCCAGCAGCTCCGGACAGGGATACATTCAGTACTTC. The variable domain in full, completed from reference TRBV5-6 and TRBJ2-4, reads DAGVTQSPTHLIKTRGQQVTLRCSPKSGHDTVSWYQQALGQGPQFIFQYYEEEERQRGNFPDRFSGHQFPNYSSELNVNALLLGDSALYLCASSSGQGYIQYFGAGTRLSVL.